The sequence of this T cell receptor beta chain was determined in a study of T cells after yellow fever vaccination. Synthesis of TCR cDNA relied on 5'RACE template switching, which attached a universal primer site and UMIs. TCRdb independently ran MiXCR on the 5' RACE reads; one entry per CDR3 protein. The table has 400,000 to 450,000 distinct CDR3 sequences, 18% seen once. CDR3 length equals 13 residues. Trimming at V came to 5 bases and at J to 2 bases, leaving 2 bases not matched to a gene. CDR1 DFQATT and CDR2 SNEGSKA come from the germline V gene (reference sequence). The chain has TRBV20-1 and TRBJ1-2, with 10 bases aligning to TRBD1. Sequencing was performed on PBMCs, taken before the yellow fever booster vaccination. The TCR comes from a man younger than 35 who received the YFV17D yellow fever vaccine. This chain's CDR3 is CSAGGQGNYGYTF. The CDR3 DNA reads TGCAGTGCTGGGGGACAGGGGAACTATGGCTACACCTTC.